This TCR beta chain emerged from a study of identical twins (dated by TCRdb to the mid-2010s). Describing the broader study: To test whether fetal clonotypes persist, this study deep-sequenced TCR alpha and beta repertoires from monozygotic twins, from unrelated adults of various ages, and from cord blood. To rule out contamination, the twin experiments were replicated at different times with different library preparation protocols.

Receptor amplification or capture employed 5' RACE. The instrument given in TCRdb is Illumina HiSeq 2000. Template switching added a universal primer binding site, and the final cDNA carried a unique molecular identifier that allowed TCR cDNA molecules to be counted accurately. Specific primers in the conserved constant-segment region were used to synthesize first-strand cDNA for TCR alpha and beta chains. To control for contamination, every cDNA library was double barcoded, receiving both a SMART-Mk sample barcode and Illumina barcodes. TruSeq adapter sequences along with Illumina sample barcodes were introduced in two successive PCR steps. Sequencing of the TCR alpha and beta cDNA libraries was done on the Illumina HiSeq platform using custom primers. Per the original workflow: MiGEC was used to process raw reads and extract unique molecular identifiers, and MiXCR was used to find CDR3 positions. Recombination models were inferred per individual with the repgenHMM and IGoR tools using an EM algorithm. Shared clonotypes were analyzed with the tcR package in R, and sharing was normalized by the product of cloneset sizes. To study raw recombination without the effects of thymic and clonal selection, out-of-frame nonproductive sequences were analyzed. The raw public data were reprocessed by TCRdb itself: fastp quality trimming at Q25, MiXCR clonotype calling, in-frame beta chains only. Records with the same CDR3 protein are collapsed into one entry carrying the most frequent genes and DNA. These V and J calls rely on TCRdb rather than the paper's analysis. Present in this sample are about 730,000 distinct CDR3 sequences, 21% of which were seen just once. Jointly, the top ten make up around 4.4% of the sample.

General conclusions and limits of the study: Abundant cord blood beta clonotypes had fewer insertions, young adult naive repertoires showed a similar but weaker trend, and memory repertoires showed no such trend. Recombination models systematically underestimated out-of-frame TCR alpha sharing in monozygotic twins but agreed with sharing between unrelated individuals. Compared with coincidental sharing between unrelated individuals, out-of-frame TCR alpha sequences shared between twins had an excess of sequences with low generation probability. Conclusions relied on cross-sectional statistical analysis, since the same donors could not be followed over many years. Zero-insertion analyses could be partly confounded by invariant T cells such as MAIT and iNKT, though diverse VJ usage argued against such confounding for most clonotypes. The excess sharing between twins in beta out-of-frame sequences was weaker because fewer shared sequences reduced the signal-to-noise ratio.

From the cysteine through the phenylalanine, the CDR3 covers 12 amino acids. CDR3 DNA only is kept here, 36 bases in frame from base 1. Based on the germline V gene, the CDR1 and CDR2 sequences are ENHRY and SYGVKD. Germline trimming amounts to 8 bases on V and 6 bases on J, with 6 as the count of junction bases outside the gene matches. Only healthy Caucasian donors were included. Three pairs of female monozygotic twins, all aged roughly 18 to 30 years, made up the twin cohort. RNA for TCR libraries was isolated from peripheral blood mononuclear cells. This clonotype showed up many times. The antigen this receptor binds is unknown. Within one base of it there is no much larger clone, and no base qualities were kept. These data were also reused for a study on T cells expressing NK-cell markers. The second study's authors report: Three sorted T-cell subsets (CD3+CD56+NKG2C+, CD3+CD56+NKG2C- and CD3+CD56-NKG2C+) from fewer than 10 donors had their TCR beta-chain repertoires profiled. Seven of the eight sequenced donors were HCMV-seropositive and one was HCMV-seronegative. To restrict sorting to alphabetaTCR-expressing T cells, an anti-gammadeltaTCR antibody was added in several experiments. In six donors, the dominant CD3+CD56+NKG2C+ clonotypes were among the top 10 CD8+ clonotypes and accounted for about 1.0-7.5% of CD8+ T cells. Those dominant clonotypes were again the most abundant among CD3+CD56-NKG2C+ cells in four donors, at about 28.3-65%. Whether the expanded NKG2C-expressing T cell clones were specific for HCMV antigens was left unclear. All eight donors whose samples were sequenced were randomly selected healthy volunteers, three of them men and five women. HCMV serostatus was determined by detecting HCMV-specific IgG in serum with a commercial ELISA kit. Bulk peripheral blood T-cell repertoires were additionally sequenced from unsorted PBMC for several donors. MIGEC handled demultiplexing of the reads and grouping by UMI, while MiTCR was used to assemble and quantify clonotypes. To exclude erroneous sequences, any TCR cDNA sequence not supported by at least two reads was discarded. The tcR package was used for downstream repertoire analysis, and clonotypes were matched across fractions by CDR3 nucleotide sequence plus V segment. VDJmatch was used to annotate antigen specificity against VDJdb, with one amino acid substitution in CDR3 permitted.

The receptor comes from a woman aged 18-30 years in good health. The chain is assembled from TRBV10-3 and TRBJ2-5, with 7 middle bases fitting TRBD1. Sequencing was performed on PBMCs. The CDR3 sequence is CAIRDSSQTQYF. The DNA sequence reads TGTGCCATCCGGGACAGCAGCCAGACCCAGTACTTC.